This is a list of T cell receptor beta chains from one sample in a study of shared clonotypes between healthy human individuals. This table comes from immunoSEQ multiplex PCR, and its TCRdb copy is limited to in-frame clones, with some not included. The data show around 510,000 clones, about 80% seen once. The sequenced sample was PBMCs. Every receptor here comes from a woman between 40 and 50 years old in good health. Some clones in this sample may be carry-over from other donors' samples. Each CDR3 is given with its conserved first and last residue. The order of the fields is clone size, D gene, V gene, J gene, CDR3 DNA, CDR3 protein. D genes are given only for firm matches. Only some rows state a clone size, as once, few, many or a class for expanded clones.

-	TRBD2	TRBV7-3	TRBJ2-3	TGTGCCAGCAGCTCCGGGGGACTAGCGGGCACAGATACGCAGTATTTT	CASSSGGLAGTDTQYF
once	-	TRBV9	TRBJ2-7	TGTGCCAGCAGCGTAGGGGGCGGAAAGTCCTACGAGCAGTACTTC	CASSVGGGKSYEQYF
-	-	TRBV7-2	TRBJ2-7	TGTGCCAGCAGATTCGGAGGTCTGTACGAGCAGTACTTC	CASRFGGLYEQYF
-	-	TRBV7-8	TRBJ2-7	TGTGCCAGCAGCTCCCGTTCCGAGCAGTACTTC	CASSSRSEQYF
-	-	TRBV4-1	TRBJ2-1	TGCGCCAGCAGCCAAGGAAAGGCGAGGGGGAACAATGAGCAGTTCTTC	CASSQGKARGNNEQFF
-	TRBD1	TRBV4-3	TRBJ2-1	TGCGCCAGCAGCCAAGATTTGGGACAGGAGCAGTTCTTC	CASSQDLGQEQFF
-	-	TRBV28	TRBJ1-3	TGTGCCAGCAGCCCTCCGAGTAGGGATCACACCATATATTTT	CASSPPSRDHTIYF
-	TRBD1	TRBV28	TRBJ2-5	TGTGCCAGCAGTAGGACAGGGATAAGGCGCGAGACCCAGTACTTC	CASSRTGIRRETQYF
-	-	TRBV19	TRBJ1-1	TGTGCCAGTAAAACCGAGAACACTGAAGCTTTCTTT	CASKTENTEAFF
once	-	TRBV7-3	TRBJ2-3	TGTGCCCCCATCAGTGCGGAGCCGACTAGCACAGATACGCAGTATTTT	CAPISAEPTSTDTQYF
-	-	TRBV2	TRBJ2-7	TGTGCCAGCAGTCGGGACGGCAGCTCCTACGAGCAGTACTTC	CASSRDGSSYEQYF
few	-	TRBV7-6	TRBJ1-2	TGTGCCAGCAGCGCTAATCGTGAATCTCGAAATGGCTACACCTTC	CASSANRESRNGYTF
-	TRBD2	TRBV27	TRBJ2-1	TGTGCCAGCAGTTTATCTATACTAGCGGCCTACAATGAGCAGTTCTTC	CASSLSILAAYNEQFF
-	TRBD1	TRBV5-1	TRBJ1-3	TGCGCCAGCAGCTTGTCCGGGACAGGGCCCGGAAACACCATATATTTT	CASSLSGTGPGNTIYF
-	TRBD2	TRBV7-9	TRBJ2-7	TGTGCCAGCAGCTTGGCCTCCGGGACTAGGTCCTACGAGCAGTACTTC	CASSLASGTRSYEQYF
-	TRBD1	TRBV15	TRBJ1-4	TGTGCCACCAGCCCTACAGGGGGCCCTAATGAAAAACTGTTTTTT	CATSPTGGPNEKLFF
-	TRBD2	TRBV6-5	TRBJ2-7	TGTGCCAGCAGTTACACTAGCGGCTACGAGCAGTACTTC	CASSYTSGYEQYF
-	-	TRBV10-1	TRBJ2-7	TGCGCCAGCAGTTCGGGCAGCACCTACGAGCAGTACTTC	CASSSGSTYEQYF
-	TRBD1	TRBV5-1	TRBJ1-4	TGCGCCAGCAGCTTGGCCCCGACAGGGAGCGATGAAAAACTGTTTTTT	CASSLAPTGSDEKLFF
-	-	TRBV28	TRBJ2-3	TGTGCCAGCAGTTTAGCCGGTACTAGGAGAGATACGCAGTATTTT	CASSLAGTRRDTQYF
-	-	TRBV7-2	TRBJ2-2	TGTGCCAGCACCCCAGGGGTTCCCGGGGAGCTGTTTTTT	CASTPGVPGELFF
few	-	TRBV19	TRBJ2-3	TGTGCCAGTTCCAGACTACAAGGGACAGATACGCAGTATTTT	CASSRLQGTDTQYF
-	-	TRBV10-3	TRBJ1-1	TGTGCCATCAGTCTCGCAGGGGCCTTGAACACTGAAGCTTTCTTT	CAISLAGALNTEAFF
few	TRBD2	TRBV11-2	TRBJ2-7	TGTGCCAGCAGCTTGCGGGAGGGCCGCCACGAGCAGTACTTC	CASSLREGRHEQYF
many	TRBD1	TRBV29-1	TRBJ1-3	TGCAGCGCCTCAACAGGGGGCAGTGGAAACACCATATATTTT	CSASTGGSGNTIYF
-	TRBD2	TRBV11-2	TRBJ2-7	TGTGCCAGCAGCTTAAGGACTAGCGGAGACTACGAGCAGTACTTC	CASSLRTSGDYEQYF
-	-	TRBV30	TRBJ1-4	TGTGCCTGGAGTGGAGGGACTAATGAAAAACTGTTTTTT	CAWSGGTNEKLFF
-	-	TRBV5-1	TRBJ1-1	TGCGCCAGCAGCTTTACCCAGGGCATAACTGAAGCTTTCTTT	CASSFTQGITEAFF
-	-	TRBV4-2	TRBJ1-5	TGTGCCAGCAGCCAAGATCCGGGGAAACCTCTTCAGCCCCAGCATTTT	CASSQDPGKPLQPQHF
-	-	TRBV30	TRBJ1-6	TGTGCCTGGAGCGGCAGTTCCTATAATTCACCCCTCCACTTT	CAWSGSSYNSPLHF
-	TRBD1	TRBV7-9	TRBJ1-1	TGTGCCAGCAGCCTAGGACAGGGGGTCACTGAAGCTTTCTTT	CASSLGQGVTEAFF
-	-	TRBV11-2	TRBJ2-7	TGTGCCAGCAGCTTAGGGTCCTACGAGCAGTACTTC	CASSLGSYEQYF
few	TRBD1	TRBV28	TRBJ2-1	TGTGCCAGCAGTCGGACAGGGAATAGGTACAATGAGCAGTTCTTC	CASSRTGNRYNEQFF
-	-	TRBV28	TRBJ2-1	TGTGCCAGCAGTCTCCCCCCGGGGTCTGCAGGGAATGAGCAGTTCTTC	CASSLPPGSAGNEQFF
-	-	TRBV6-1	TRBJ1-4	TGTGCCAGCATAACCACAGGGAAAGAAAAACTGTTTTTT	CASITTGKEKLFF
-	-	TRBV11-2	TRBJ1-1	TGTGCCAGCAGCTTAGAGACAGGGAACACTGAAGCTTTCTTT	CASSLETGNTEAFF
few	-	TRBV6-1	TRBJ1-2	TGTGCCAGCAGCCTAGACAGCCTCTATGGCTACACCTTC	CASSLDSLYGYTF
-	TRBD1	TRBV6-1	TRBJ2-7	TGTGCCACAAACCAGGGGGCGGGCGAGCAGTACTTC	CATNQGAGEQYF
-	-	TRBV28	TRBJ2-4	TGTGCCAGCAGCCTAAGGATGACCAAAAACATTCAGTACTTC	CASSLRMTKNIQYF
-	-	TRBV30	TRBJ1-5	TGTGCCTGGAGTCAAGGGACCTCTGGGGATCAGCCCCAGCATTTT	CAWSQGTSGDQPQHF
-	-	TRBV5-1	TRBJ2-1	TGCGCCAGCAGCTGGGGCTACAATGAGCAGTTCTTC	CASSWGYNEQFF
-	TRBD1	TRBV29-1	TRBJ2-3	TGCAGCACTGACAGGGGGCTCGCAGATACGCAGTATTTT	CSTDRGLADTQYF
-	-	TRBV21-1	TRBJ2-7	TGTGCCAGCAGCATCCTAGCGGGGGAGCAGTACTTC	CASSILAGEQYF
-	TRBD2	TRBV2	TRBJ2-1	TGTGCCAGCAGTGACCCGGGACTAGCGGACAATGAGCAGTTCTTC	CASSDPGLADNEQFF
-	TRBD1	TRBV5-6	TRBJ2-5	TGTGCCAGCAGCCGGGGACAGTTACAAGAGACCCAGTACTTC	CASSRGQLQETQYF
-	-	TRBV7-2	TRBJ1-2	TGTGCCAGCAGCTTAAATTCAGGGAGACTTAACTATGGCTACACCTTC	CASSLNSGRLNYGYTF
-	TRBD2	TRBV7-9	TRBJ2-3	TGTGCCAGCAGCCCCCTAGCGGGCTCTAGCACAGATACGCAGTATTTT	CASSPLAGSSTDTQYF
-	TRBD1	TRBV30	TRBJ2-7	TGTGCCTTCGGACAGGGGTCCTACGAGCAGTACTTC	CAFGQGSYEQYF
-	TRBD1	TRBV10-3	TRBJ1-2	TGTGCCATCAGTGAGTCAGGGACAGATTATGGCTACACCTTC	CAISESGTDYGYTF
-	-	TRBV29-1	TRBJ2-7	TGCAGCGCAATAGTGAGCTACGAGCAGTACTTC	CSAIVSYEQYF
once	-	TRBV18	TRBJ1-5	TGTGCCAGCTCCCCCGGAGGGCAGTATAGCAATCAGCCCCAGCATTTT	CASSPGGQYSNQPQHF
-	-	TRBV28	TRBJ2-1	TGTGCCAGCAGTTTAGGGGGCGAGCAGTTCTTC	CASSLGGEQFF
-	-	TRBV27	TRBJ1-4	TGTGCCAGCAGTTTGGGGCGAGGGAGAACCGTCGGGAGTGAAAAACTGTTTTTT	CASSLGRGRTVGSEKLFF
-	TRBD1	TRBV4-1	TRBJ1-1	TGCGCCAGCAGCCAAGAAACGGCAGGGGGTAGAGGCACTGAAGCTTTCTTT	CASSQETAGGRGTEAFF
many	-	TRBV11-2	TRBJ2-7	TGTGCCAGCAGCCGGTGGCGGGGCGAGCAGTACTTC	CASSRWRGEQYF